The 27 T cell receptor beta chains below all came from one sample that was sequenced in a study of cytomegalovirus exposure and HLA in healthy donors (dated by TCRdb to the late 2010s). The library was obtained by the immunoSEQ multiplex PCR assay. For the multiplex PCR, a mixture combining 60 forward primers for TCR Vbeta segments and 13 reverse primers for TCR Jbeta segments was used. TCRdb provides this immuneACCESS table in a form limited to in-frame rearrangements. Some clones are lacking; in checked studies, under half of them reflect an unresolved V gene, and why the rest are absent is not known. This sample is represented by roughly 150,000 clones; 60% to 80% of them were singletons. The ten largest clones add up to under 1.5% of the sample. The sample consisted of PBMCs. These receptors originate from a male donor in good health and CMV-seronegative.

CDR3 bases: TGCGCCAGCAGCTTTGGGGGCGGTCTGAACACTGAAGCTTTCTTT. The encoded protein is CASSFGGGLNTEAFF. V gene TRBV5-1 combines with J gene TRBJ1-1, with a tentative D call TRBD1 (6 bases). From germline, CDR1 is SGHRS and CDR2 YFSETQ. The CDR3 is 15 residues long. Deletions cut 2 bases from V and 0 bases from J, with 11 bases between.

This clone was seen a handful of times. This chain uses TRBV7-7 with TRBJ2-1; TRBD2 is a possible D gene (6 bases). This CDR3 contains 12 residues. Germline CDR1 and CDR2: SSHAT and FNYEAQ (reference sequence). The CDR3 nucleotides are TGTGCTATCGGGGGTATTTACAATGAGCAGTTCTTC. This translates into CAIGGIYNEQFF.

V usage is TRBV5-6 and J usage is TRBJ1-2; TRBD1 matches at 8 bases. The germline V gene has CDR1 SGHDT and CDR2 YYEEEE. This CDR3 region has 15 residues. V lost 4 bases and J lost 1; bases outside the gene matches: 6. The CDR3 loop reads CASSPGTGFNYGYTF. For the CDR3, the DNA is TGTGCCAGCAGCCCCGGGACAGGCTTTAACTATGGCTACACCTTC. Complete variable domain (other parts from reference TRBV5-6 and TRBJ1-2): DAGVTQSPTHLIKTRGQQVTLRCSPKSGHDTVSWYQQALGQGPQFIFQYYEEEERQRGNFPDRFSGHQFPNYSSELNVNALLLGDSALYLCASSPGTGFNYGYTFGSGTRLTVV.

V usage is TRBV28 and J usage is TRBJ1-1; TRBD1 agrees at 8 bases. With 6 bases clipped from V and 4 bases from J, the junction kept 10 bases outside the gene matches. This CDR3 contains 15 residues. CDR1 and CDR2 (germline): MDHEN, SYDVKM. The CDR3 DNA follows: TGTGCCAGCAGCCCGACAGGGGAGGGGACCACTGAAGCTTTCTTT. It specifies CASSPTGEGTTEAFF.

The V and J genes are TRBV27 and TRBJ2-1, with 8 bases identical to TRBD1. This CDR3 spans 16 amino acids. Trimming at V came to 6 bases and at J to 2 bases, leaving 9 bases not matched to a gene. From germline, CDR1 is MNHEY and CDR2 SMNVEV (reference sequence). CDR3: CASRSPDRGPYNEQFF. The CDR3 region has the DNA TGTGCCAGCAGATCCCCCGACAGGGGCCCCTACAATGAGCAGTTCTTC.

This chain links TRBV11-2 with TRBJ1-6, with TRBD1 identical over 8 bases. Germline CDR1 is SGHAT and CDR2 is FQNNGV. CDR3 length: 15 residues. V lost 5 bases and J lost 7; bases outside the gene matches: 7. CDR3 protein: CASSPRTGNNSPLHF. The DNA of the CDR3 is TGTGCCAGCAGCCCCCGGACAGGGAACAATTCACCCCTCCACTTT.

This chain uses TRBV5-8 with TRBJ1-4; tentative D call: TRBD1 (6 bases). CDR3 length: 15 amino acids. Trimming removed 1 base at V and 7 bases at J, with 14 bases between. Germline loops: CDR1 SGHTS, CDR2 YDEGEE. CDR3 sequence (DNA): TGTGCCAGCAGCTTGAGGGGGACCTTGGGTGAAAAACTGTTTTTT. Translated: CASSLRGTLGEKLFF.

V usage is TRBV7-2 and J usage is TRBJ2-1, with TRBD2 matching 10 bases. Germline values: CDR1 SGHTA, CDR2 FQGNSA. The CDR3 runs to 14 residues. Unmatched junction bases numbered 6, after V lost 6 bases and J lost 7 bases. The CDR3: CASSSTSGENEQFF. DNA for the CDR3: TGTGCCAGCAGTTCTACTAGCGGGGAAAATGAGCAGTTCTTC. Full variable domain (missing parts from reference TRBV7-2 and TRBJ2-1): GAGVSQSPSNKVTEKGKDVELRCDPISGHTALYWYRQSLGQGLEFLIYFQGNSAPDKSGLPSDRFSAERTGGSVSTLTIQRTQQEDSAVYLCASSSTSGENEQFFGPGTRLTVL.

The chain recombines TRBV28 with TRBJ2-1; the D gene is possibly TRBD2 (6 bases). The V end was cut by 3 bases, the J end by 10 bases, with 10 bases between. Looked up from germline, CDR1 is MDHEN and CDR2 is SYDVKM. This CDR3 has 12 amino acids. The CDR3 DNA follows: TGTGCCAGCAGTTTGCCGGGAGCGGAGCAGTTCTTC. Translating it yields CASSLPGAEQFF.

The rearrangement links TRBV7-3 to TRBJ2-5, with 8 nucleotides matching TRBD2. Germline V gene lookup returns CDR1 SGHTA and CDR2 FQGTGA. With V trimmed by 5 bases and J by 1 base, 3 bases remained unmatched. There are 14 residues in the CDR3. In DNA, the CDR3 is TGTGCCAGCAGCAAAGCGGGGGTCCAAGAGACCCAGTACTTC. As protein: CASSKAGVQETQYF.

The V gene is TRBV4-3, the J gene TRBJ2-5; 11 positions agree with TRBD1. The V and J ends lost 0 bases and 4 bases, in that order; junction bases with no gene match: 4. Germline V CDR1 and CDR2: LGHNA, YSLEER. The CDR3 loop spans 16 amino acids. The CDR3, as DNA: TGCGCCAGCAGCCAAGAAGGACAGGGGGCGGGAGAGACCCAGTACTTC. It encodes CASSQEGQGAGETQYF.

The chain carries TRBV28 and TRBJ2-1; 14 bases are a match to TRBD2. Germline V gene sequence: CDR1 MDHEN, CDR2 SYDVKM. J was trimmed by 4 bases and V by 4 bases; bases with no gene match: 6. This CDR3 contains 17 residues. DNA for the CDR3: TGTGCCAGCAGTTCGACTAGCGGGAGGGTGCGGTACAATGAGCAGTTCTTC. As protein: CASSSTSGRVRYNEQFF. Looking up the rest from reference TRBV28 and TRBJ2-1 gives the full variable domain: DVKVTQSSRYLVKRTGEKVFLECVQDMDHENMFWYRQDPGLGLRLIYFSYDVKMKEKGDIPEGYSVSREKKERFSLILESASTNQTSMYLCASSSTSGRVRYNEQFFGPGTRLTVL.

The genes are TRBV7-3 and TRBJ2-2; TRBD1 aligns across 9 bases. Germline V CDR1 and CDR2: SGHTA, FQGTGA. V trimming: 2 bases; J trimming: 7 bases; junction bases outside the gene matches: 5. The CDR3 length is 15 residues. The CDR3 coding sequence is TGTGCCAGCAGCTTAGGACAGGGGAGAGTCGGGGAGCTGTTTTTT. This codes for CASSLGQGRVGELFF.

The chain is built from TRBV7-2 and TRBJ2-7, with 8 bases fitting TRBD2. CDR3 length: 14 residues. CDR1 is SGHTA and CDR2 is FQGNSA in the germline V gene. V lost 4 bases and J lost 2; bases outside the gene matches: 4. CDR3 region: CASSSTSGPYEQYF. CDR3 DNA sequence: TGTGCCAGCAGCTCCACTAGCGGACCCTACGAGCAGTACTTC.

CDR3 protein: CASSLRGQSYNEQFF. The CDR3 DNA is TGTGCCAGCAGCTTAAGGGGGCAGTCCTACAATGAGCAGTTCTTC. This sequence joins TRBV7-3 and TRBJ2-1; TRBD1 might be the D (6 bases). Between the trimmed V and J ends, which lost 1 base and 1 base, there was a span of 8 bases. This CDR3 has 15 amino acids. Germline V gene sequence: CDR1 SGHTA, CDR2 FQGTGA.

V gene TRBV28 combines with J gene TRBJ2-5; 7 bases align to TRBD1. The CDR3 spans 15 residues. Germline V gene sequence: CDR1 MDHEN, CDR2 SYDVKM. Trimming removed 7 bases from V and 5 bases from J; junction bases left unmatched: 13. CDR3 coding DNA: TGTGCCAGCACCCTTGACAGGGTTCTCCGTGAGACCCAGTACTTC. It is translated as CASTLDRVLRETQYF.

Concerning this clone: The junction shows a germline mismatch at one end, possibly a read error. The rearrangement joins TRBV6-6 to TRBJ2-2, with 10 bases fitting TRBD2. The germline CDR1 and CDR2 sequences are MNHNY and SVGAGI (reference sequence). This CDR3 spans 12 amino acids. CDR3: CTAGGGDGELFF. The CDR3, as DNA: TGCACAGCGGGAGGGGGGGACGGGGAGCTGTTTTTT.

The V and J genes are TRBV9 and TRBJ2-1; TRBD2 aligns across 9 bases. The germline gives CDR1 SGDLS, CDR2 YYNGEE. The J segment lost 3 bases and the V segment lost 4 bases, leaving 8 bases of the junction unmatched. The CDR3 loop spans 16 amino acids. CDR3 sequence (DNA): TGTGCCAGCAGCCAGAGTGGGACTAGCTTCTACAATGAGCAGTTCTTC. It yields the protein CASSQSGTSFYNEQFF. The full variable domain, completed using reference TRBV9 and TRBJ2-1, is DSGVTQTPKHLITATGQRVTLRCSPRSGDLSVYWYQQSLDQGLQFLIQYYNGEERAKGNILERFSAQQFPDLHSELNLSSLELGDSALYFCASSQSGTSFYNEQFFGPGTRLTVL.

The chain joins TRBV5-1 to TRBJ1-3; TRBD1 matches 8 bases. The CDR3 totals 17 residues. J lost 2 bases, V lost 0 bases, and 7 bases had no gene match. CDR1 is SGHRS, CDR2 YFSETQ, per germline. The CDR3 sequence: CASSLAGLQGAGNTIYF. The CDR3 nucleotides are TGCGCCAGCAGCTTGGCGGGATTACAGGGGGCTGGAAACACCATATATTTT.

The V call is TRBV12-5, the J call TRBJ2-2; perhaps TRBD1 as D (5 bases). The V gene lost 0 bases and the J gene lost 0 bases, with 8 bases spanning the gap. The CDR3 has 16 residues. The germline V gene encodes CDR1 LGHNT and CDR2 FRNRAP. CDR3 in amino acids: CASGLVKGPNTGELFF. Written as DNA, the CDR3 is TGTGCTAGTGGTTTGGTAAAGGGGCCGAACACCGGGGAGCTGTTTTTT.

A note on this clone: This sample also contains other DNA sequences that code for the same CDR3. The chain combines TRBV28 with TRBJ1-5; 7 positions match TRBD1. The CDR3 is 13 residues long. Germline lookup yields CDR1 MDHEN and CDR2 SYDVKM. J gave up 7 bases and V 6 bases, and 6 bases lay outside the gene matches. CDR3 DNA sequence: TGTGCCAGCAGCGACAGGGCCGGACAGCCCCAGCATTTT. Protein product: CASSDRAGQPQHF.

This clone was found once. The chain uses TRBV28 and TRBJ1-2, with TRBD1 as a possible D gene (5 bases). The CDR3 is 14 residues long. CDR1 and CDR2 from the germline V gene are MDHEN and SYDVKM. V was shortened by 2 bases and J by 6 bases, with 13 bases between the two germline ends. Here the CDR3 DNA reads TGTGCCAGCAGTTTAGGGACTGCTTGGGATGGCTACACCTTC. It encodes CASSLGTAWDGYTF.

This clone was observed a handful of times. V usage is TRBV5-4 and J usage is TRBJ2-7; 9 positions agree with TRBD2. V shed 2 bases, J shed 6 bases, and the junction held 3 bases outside the gene matches. The CDR3 extends over 13 amino acids. CDR1 is SGHNT, CDR2 YYREEE, per germline (reference sequence). The CDR3 DNA sequence: TGTGCCAGCAGCTTTAGCGGGAGTGGCGAGCAGTACTTC. The encoded protein is CASSFSGSGEQYF.

The chain couples TRBV5-1 to TRBJ1-4, with D tentatively TRBD1 (6 bases). Germline assignment: CDR1 SGHRS and CDR2 YFSETQ. The CDR3 sequence is 15 residues long. Trimming removed 4 bases at V and 4 bases at J, with 14 bases between. In nucleotides, the CDR3 is TGCGCCAGCAGCCCGGGGGGGCAGTATAATGAAAAACTGTTTTTT. It codes for CASSPGGQYNEKLFF.

This sequence joins TRBV4-3 and TRBJ2-3, with D perhaps TRBD2 (7 bases). CDR1 LGHNA and CDR2 YSLEER come from the germline V gene. This CDR3 spans 16 amino acids. V was pared by 0 bases and J by 1 base, with 11 bases between. CDR3 nucleotides: TGCGCCAGCAGCCAAGATGGGGGGGGGCGCACAGATACGCAGTATTTT. Protein sequence: CASSQDGGGRTDTQYF.

The chain employs TRBV19 and TRBJ2-5; perhaps TRBD1 as D (6 bases). The CDR3 length is 15 residues. V was pared by 3 bases and J by 4 bases, with 15 bases between. Germline V gene data show CDR1 as LNHDA and CDR2 as SQIVND (reference sequence). CDR3 protein: CASSIGTRHPETQYF. The CDR3 nucleotides read TGTGCCAGTAGTATTGGGACACGGCATCCAGAGACCCAGTACTTC.

The chain joins TRBV7-2 to TRBJ1-5, with D tentatively TRBD1 (6 bases). Germline CDR1 SGHTA, CDR2 FQGNSA. The germline V and J ends were trimmed by 5 bases and 7 bases, with 12 bases remaining between them. This CDR3 is built from 13 residues. The CDR3 reads CASSLDRTQPQHF. DNA of the CDR3: TGTGCCAGCAGCCTTGACAGGACCCAGCCCCAGCATTTT.